This TCR beta chain was identified during a study of PD-1 blockade in classical Hodgkin lymphoma. Across the study: Treatment was intravenous nivolumab, 3 mg/kg every 2 weeks, until progression.

Generated by immunoSEQ multiplex PCR, the TCRdb table keeps only in-frame clones and is missing some. The sample has roughly 20,000 clones; around 84% are singletons. CDR1 is LGHNA, CDR2 YNFKEQ, per germline. Trimming removed 0 bases from V and 3 bases from J; junction bases left unmatched: 6. This CDR3 has 17 amino acids. Every one of the patients relapsed after autologous stem cell transplantation (brentuximab vedotin exposure was variable). The TCR comes from a human donor with classical Hodgkin lymphoma. This specimen consisted of peripheral blood mononuclear cells (PBMCs), obtained at baseline. V is TRBV4-2 and J is TRBJ2-2; TRBD2 aligns across 8 bases. DNA for the CDR3: TGTGCCAGCAGCCAAGATTGGAGCGGGGGTTACACCGGGGAGCTGTTTTTT. This encodes CASSQDWSGGYTGELFF.